This T cell receptor beta chain appears in the sequencing data of a study of radiation and T cells in renal cell carcinoma. CDR3 length: 12 amino acids. Trimming pared 6 bases from V and 5 bases from J, leaving 10 bases between. Germline V lookup: CDR1 SGHTA, CDR2 FQGNSA. Indicated time point: baseline pretreatment blood. Treatment reported: 15 Gy SBRT to primary tumor, nephrectomy 4 weeks later. The repertoire was sequenced with immunoSEQ multiplex PCR; TCRdb's copy has only in-frame clones and lacks some. The sample lists about 160,000 clones; about 88% were seen once. The sequence came from a woman aged 70-85 years with renal cell carcinoma. The J gene is TRBJ1-1, the V gene TRBV7-2, with D possibly matching TRBD1 (5 bases). The sequenced sample was blood, obtained from a patient whose treatment included radiotherapy and nephrectomy. Here the CDR3 DNA reads TGTGCCAGCAGAAGGGGCACTACTGAAGCTTTCTTT. Translated: CASRRGTTEAFF.